The sequence of this T cell receptor beta chain was determined in a study of blood T cell repertoires in COVID-19. On the study more broadly: The United States, Italy and Spain provided the acute and convalescent COVID-19 samples. PBMCs, B-cell-depleted T cells, or T cells were the source of the cDNA or gDNA that made up the material.

How the authors handled the data: Researchers report that nucleated cell counts were estimated from reference gene primer amplification. Assay used: immunoSEQ multiplex PCR; TCRdb lists only in-frame clones, some missing. The DNA gave D and trimming, while V, J and clone size come from that table. The repertoire includes tens of thousands of clones, 70% to 90% of them detected once, and around 4% sits in the top ten. Looked up from germline, CDR1 is SGHRS and CDR2 is YFSETQ. The CDR3 extends over 17 amino acids. J gave up 1 base and V 4 bases, and 7 bases lay outside the gene matches. The sequenced sample consisted of peripheral blood. This sequence originates from a man older than 75 with active COVID-19. The chain joins TRBV5-1 to TRBJ1-5, with 11 nucleotides matching TRBD1. CDR3 loop: CASSAGTGGLSNQPQHF. CDR3 in DNA: TGCGCCAGCAGCGCCGGGACAGGGGGATTAAGCAATCAGCCCCAGCATTTT.